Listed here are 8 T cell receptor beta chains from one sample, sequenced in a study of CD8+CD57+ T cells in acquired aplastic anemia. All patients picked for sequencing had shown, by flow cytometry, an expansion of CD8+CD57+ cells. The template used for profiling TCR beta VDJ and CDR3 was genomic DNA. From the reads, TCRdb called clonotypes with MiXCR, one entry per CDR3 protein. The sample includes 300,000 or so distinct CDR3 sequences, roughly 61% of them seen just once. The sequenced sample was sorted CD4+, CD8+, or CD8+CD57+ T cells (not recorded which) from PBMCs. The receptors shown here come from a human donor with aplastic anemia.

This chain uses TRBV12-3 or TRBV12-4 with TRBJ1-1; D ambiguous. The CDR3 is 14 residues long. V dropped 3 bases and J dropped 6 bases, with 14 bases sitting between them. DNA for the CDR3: TGTGCCAGCAGTTTGTCCCGTAGGCGGGCTGAAGCTTTCTTT. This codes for CASSLSRRRAEAFF.

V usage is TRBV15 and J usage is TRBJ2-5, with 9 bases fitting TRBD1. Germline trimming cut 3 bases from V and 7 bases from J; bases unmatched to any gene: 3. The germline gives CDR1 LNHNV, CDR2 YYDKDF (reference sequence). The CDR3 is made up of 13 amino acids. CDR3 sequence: CATSSGQGLTQYF. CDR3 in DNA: TGTGCCACCAGCAGTGGACAGGGGTTGACCCAGTACTTC.

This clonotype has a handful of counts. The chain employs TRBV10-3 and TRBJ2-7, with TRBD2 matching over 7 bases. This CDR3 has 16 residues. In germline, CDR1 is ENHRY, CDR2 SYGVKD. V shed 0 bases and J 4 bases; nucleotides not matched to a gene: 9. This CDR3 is CAISESIRTSVYEQYF. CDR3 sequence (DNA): TGTGCCATCAGTGAGTCGATTCGGACTAGTGTTTACGAGCAGTACTTC.

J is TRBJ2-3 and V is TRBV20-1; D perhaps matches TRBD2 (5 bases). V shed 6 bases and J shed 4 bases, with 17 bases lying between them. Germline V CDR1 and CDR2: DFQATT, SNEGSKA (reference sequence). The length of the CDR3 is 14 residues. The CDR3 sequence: CSAGEGLWSDTQYF. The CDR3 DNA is TGCAGTGCCGGAGAGGGCTTATGGTCAGATACGCAGTATTTT.

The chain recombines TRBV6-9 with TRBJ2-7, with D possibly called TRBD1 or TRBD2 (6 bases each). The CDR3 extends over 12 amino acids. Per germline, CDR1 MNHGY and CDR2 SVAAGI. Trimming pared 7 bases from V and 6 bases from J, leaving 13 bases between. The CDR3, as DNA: TGTGCCAGCACCACAGGAGGGGGCGAGCAGTACTTC. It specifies CASTTGGGEQYF.

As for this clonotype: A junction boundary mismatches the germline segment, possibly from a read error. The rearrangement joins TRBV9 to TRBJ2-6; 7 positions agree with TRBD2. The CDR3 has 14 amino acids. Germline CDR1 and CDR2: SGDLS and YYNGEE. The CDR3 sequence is CASSFVGGASVLTF. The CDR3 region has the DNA TGTGCCAGCAGCTTCGTGGGAGGGGCCAGCGTCCTGACTTTC.

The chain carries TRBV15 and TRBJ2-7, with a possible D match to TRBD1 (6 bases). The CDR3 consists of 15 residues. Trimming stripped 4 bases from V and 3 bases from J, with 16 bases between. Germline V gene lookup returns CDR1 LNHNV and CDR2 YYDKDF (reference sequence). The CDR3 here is CATSKTPGHHYEQYF. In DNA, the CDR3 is TGTGCCACCAGCAAAACCCCGGGACACCACTACGAGCAGTACTTC. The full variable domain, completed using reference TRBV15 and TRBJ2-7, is DAMVIQNPRYQVTQFGKPVTLSCSQTLNHNVMYWYQQKSSQAPKLLFHYYDKDFNNEADTPDNFQSRRPNTSFCFLDIRSPGLGDTAMYLCATSKTPGHHYEQYFGPGTRLTVT.

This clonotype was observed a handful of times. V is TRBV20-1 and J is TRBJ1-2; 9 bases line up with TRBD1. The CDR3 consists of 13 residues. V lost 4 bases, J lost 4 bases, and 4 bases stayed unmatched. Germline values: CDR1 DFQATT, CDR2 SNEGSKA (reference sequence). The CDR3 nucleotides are TGCAGTGCTACAGCGACAGGGGGCTATGGCTACACCTTC. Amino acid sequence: CSATATGGYGYTF.